This T cell receptor beta chain derives from a study of patients and donors after allogeneic stem cell transplantation (TCRdb year 2020). Trimmed from V: 5 bases; trimmed from J: 1 base; junction bases lacking a gene match: 11. Taken from cysteine to phenylalanine, the CDR3 has 17 residues. Left in the record is the CDR3 DNA by itself, 51 bases read in frame from the first base. The germline V gene gives CDR1 as SGHTA and CDR2 as FQGNSA. Library prep was done by RT-PCR. The sequencing machine was a NextSeq 550. The raw public data were reprocessed by TCRdb itself: fastp quality trimming at Q25, MiXCR clonotype calling, in-frame beta chains only. Each entry is one CDR3 protein sequence, shown with its most common DNA and genes. The sample records about a million distinct CDR3 sequences, around 17% of which are singletons. 5% to 7.5% of the sample is taken by the ten largest. This clonotype appeared a few times. What antigen it recognizes has not been identified. No base qualities exist here, and no much larger clone lies one base off it.

The rearranged segments are TRBV7-2 and TRBJ1-1; the junction holds 9 bases that match TRBD1. The sequenced sample was blood, either unsorted or a sorted T cell fraction (not recorded which). This TCR was recovered from a human donor who was either an allogeneic HSCT recipient or a stem cell or donor lymphocyte infusion donor (not recorded which). It is not recorded whose cells these are; they may come from a transplant donor. The CDR3 protein: CASSPRTGGGGNTEAFF. The DNA is TGTGCCAGCAGCCCAAGAACAGGGGGCGGCGGGAACACTGAAGCTTTCTTT.